The entry below gives a single TCR beta chain sequence along with its context. Its cognate antigen is unknown. This CDR3 is also generated by other DNA sequences in the sample. The protocol was immunoSEQ multiplex PCR, while the TCRdb copy is restricted to in-frame clones and leaves out a portion. The sample lists 2 million to 2.5 million clones, approximately 95% seen once, with 0.13% in the top ten. Researchers partitioned CD4+ cells into CD45RA+ naive and CD45RA-negative memory subsets. This sample is drawn from a study of shared clonotypes between healthy human individuals. Germline CDR1 is GTSNPN and CDR2 is SVGIG (reference sequence). This CDR3 contains 13 residues. V dropped 1 base and J dropped 8; count of bases not matched to a gene: 3. Overall study results and limits: Blood alone was sampled, and tissue repertoires likely differ.

Input material: naive CD4+ T cells sorted from blood. The subset was: CD45RA+ positively selected. This receptor was identified in a man younger than 35 in good health. The V gene is TRBV30, the J gene TRBJ1-2; TRBD1 aligns across 11 bases. In DNA form, the CDR3 reads TGTGCCTGGAGTGGGACAGGGGGCGGAGGCTACACCTTC. It codes for CAWSGTGGGGYTF. Combining the CDR3 with reference TRBV30 and TRBJ1-2 gives the whole variable domain SQTIHQWPATLVQPVGSPLSLECTVEGTSNPNLYWYRQAAGRGLQLLFYSVGIGQISSEVPQNLSASRPQDRQFILSSKKLLLSDSGFYLCAWSGTGGGGYTFGSGTRLTVV.